The T cell receptor beta chain under discussion was sequenced for a study of T cell responses to AZD1222 COVID-19 vaccine. The study, taken as a whole, reports: Following two doses of AZD1222, Spike-specific TCR breadth and depth rose.

Germline V gives CDR1 SGHDT, CDR2 YYEEEE. With 1 base removed from V and 7 bases from J, the gap between germline ends came to 19 bases. The CDR3 consists of 16 residues. Comments on this clone: Its antigen is undetermined.

The data were produced by immunoSEQ multiplex PCR, yet TCRdb's version contains in-frame clones alone and is incomplete. The table records roughly 140,000 clones, approximately 90% of them present only once. The TCR sequence derives from an adult who received the AZD1222 COVID-19 vaccine. V gene TRBV5-6 combines with J gene TRBJ2-3; weak D call: TRBD2 (5 bases). The sample here was peripheral blood, taken 28 days after the second AZD1222 dose. CDR3 region: CASSLIGGLGPHTQYF. The CDR3 DNA reads as TGTGCCAGCAGCTTGATTGGAGGACTCGGGCCCCATACGCAGTATTTT.